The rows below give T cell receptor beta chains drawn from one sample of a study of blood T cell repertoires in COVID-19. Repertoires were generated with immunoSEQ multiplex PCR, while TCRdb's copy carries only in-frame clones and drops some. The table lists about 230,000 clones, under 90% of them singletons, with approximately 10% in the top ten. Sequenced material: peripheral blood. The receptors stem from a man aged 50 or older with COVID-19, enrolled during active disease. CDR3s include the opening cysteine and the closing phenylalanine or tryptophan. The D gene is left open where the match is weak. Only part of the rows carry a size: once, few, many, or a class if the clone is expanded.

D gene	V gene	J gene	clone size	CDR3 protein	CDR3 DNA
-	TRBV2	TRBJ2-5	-	CASSGGPNGRETQYF	TGTGCCAGCAGTGGAGGGCCCAACGGTAGAGAGACCCAGTACTTC
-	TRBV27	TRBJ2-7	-	CASSSGNSYEQYF	TGTGCCAGCAGTTCCGGGAACTCCTACGAGCAGTACTTC
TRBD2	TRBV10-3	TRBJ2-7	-	CAIGAGLGTYEQYF	TGTGCCATCGGAGCGGGATTGGGAACCTACGAGCAGTACTTC
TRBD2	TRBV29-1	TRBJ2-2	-	CSVSTLAGGTGELFF	TGCAGCGTTTCGACACTAGCGGGAGGAACCGGGGAGCTGTTTTTT
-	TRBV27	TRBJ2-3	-	CASWPQGTDTQYF	TGTGCCAGCTGGCCGCAGGGTACAGATACGCAGTATTTT
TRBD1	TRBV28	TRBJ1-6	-	CASSLSRDRPLHF	TGTGCCAGCAGTTTAAGCCGGGACAGACCCCTCCACTTT
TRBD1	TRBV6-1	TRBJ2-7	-	CASSETGGPPYEQYF	TGTGCCAGCAGTGAGACAGGGGGCCCCCCCTACGAGCAGTACTTC
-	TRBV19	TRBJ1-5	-	CASSIAGQHNQPQHF	TGTGCCAGTAGTATAGCAGGACAGCACAATCAGCCCCAGCATTTT
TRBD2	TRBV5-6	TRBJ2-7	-	CASSLASSGAGQYF	TGTGCCAGCAGCTTGGCATCTAGCGGGGCCGGGCAGTACTTC
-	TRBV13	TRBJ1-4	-	CASSLRRGTNEKLFF	TGTGCCAGCAGCCTCAGACGGGGAACTAATGAAAAACTGTTTTTT
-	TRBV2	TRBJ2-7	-	CASTPDYQREQYF	TGTGCCAGCACGCCGGACTACCAGAGGGAGCAGTACTTC
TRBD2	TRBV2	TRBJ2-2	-	CASTGTILIGELFF	TGTGCCAGCACCGGGACTATCCTCATCGGGGAGCTGTTTTTT
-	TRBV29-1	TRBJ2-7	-	CSVEEGLSYEQYF	TGCAGCGTTGAGGAGGGGCTCAGCTACGAGCAGTACTTC
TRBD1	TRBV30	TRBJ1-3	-	CAWSVRGRGSGNTIYF	TGTGCCTGGAGTGTACGGGGCAGGGGGTCTGGAAACACCATATATTTT
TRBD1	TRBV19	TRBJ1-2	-	CASSKTGGRNGYTF	TGTGCCAGTAGTAAAACAGGGGGCAGAAATGGCTACACCTTC
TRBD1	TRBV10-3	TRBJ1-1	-	CAIRETGDTEAFF	TGTGCCATCAGGGAGACAGGGGACACTGAAGCTTTCTTT
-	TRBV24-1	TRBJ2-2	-	CATSDRSGELFF	TGTGCCACCAGTGATCGCAGCGGGGAGCTGTTTTTT
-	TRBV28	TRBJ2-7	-	CASTDAGTSEQYF	TGTGCCAGCACCGACGCGGGGACGTCCGAGCAGTACTTC
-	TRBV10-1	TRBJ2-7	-	CASGNRRNEYEQYF	TGCGCCAGCGGAAACAGGAGAAACGAATACGAGCAGTACTTC
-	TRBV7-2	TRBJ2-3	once	CASSYRGTDTQYF	TGTGCCAGCAGCTATAGAGGCACAGATACGCAGTATTTT
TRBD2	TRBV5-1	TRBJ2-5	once	CASSLLAGEETQYF	TGCGCCAGCAGCTTACTAGCGGGGGAAGAGACCCAGTACTTC
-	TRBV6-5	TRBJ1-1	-	CASSRQGLLDTEAFF	TGTGCCAGCAGTAGGCAGGGTCTTCTCGACACTGAAGCTTTCTTT
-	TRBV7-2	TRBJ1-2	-	CASSPYRDGYTF	TGTGCCAGCAGCCCCTACAGGGATGGCTACACCTTC
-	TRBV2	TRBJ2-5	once	CASSSQSQETQYF	TGTGCCAGCAGTTCCCAGTCACAAGAGACCCAGTACTTC